This TCR beta chain derives from a study of blood T cell repertoires in COVID-19 (dated by TCRdb to 2020 to 2022). At the level of the whole study: Collaborator samples came from the United States, Italy and Spain and covered acute and convalescent phases of COVID-19. The material from the prospective study consisted of cDNA or gDNA derived from T cells, B-cell-depleted T cells, or PBMCs. Subjects who had been exposed to COVID-19, were actively infected with it, or had recovered from it provided the deeply sampled blood TCRbeta repertoires that made up the dataset. The repertoires were released in a freely available public database meant as a resource for research on the immune response to SARS-CoV-2. The samples were drawn from two sources: the first 160 participants of the ongoing ImmuneRACE study, and 950 to 1,500 subjects contributed by 6 global collaborators. A de-identified subject ID, COVID-19 status, age in years and sex were almost always included in the sample metadata. Where HLA class I and class II types were available, the types were taken from metadata supplied by the sample provider, not from assay-based typing. Findings and caveats that apply to the study as a whole: The quantity of clinical and demographic metadata differed by source and by participant and was supplied without curation.

This clone has just one count. Its target antigen remains unknown. Base qualities were left out, and no much larger clone turns up one base away. TCRbeta CDR3 regions were amplified from genomic DNA by means of the immunoSEQ Assay, a bias-controlled multiplex PCR. Per the source publication's procedure: The number of nucleated cells in each sample was estimated by amplification of reference gene primers within the assay. Sequence reads were collapsed and filtered to measure the absolute abundance of every unique TCRbeta CDR3 rearrangement. For each sample, productive Simpson clonality was calculated by taking the square root of Simpson's diversity index across productive rearrangements. The source is immuneACCESS, and TCRdb retained only in-frame sequences with V and J called. Part of the clones is not carried over; for the studies checked, unresolved V genes explain less than half of this, and the remainder is unexplained. Clonal size and the V and J genes are those of that table, whereas D and trimming came from the DNA. The sample table shows 150,000 or so clones, and over 65% are seen once. The leading ten clones occupy around 4.8% of the sample.

Each collaborating institution followed its own protocols to collect whole blood in K2EDTA tubes. For TCRbeta analysis, collaborators shipped samples as frozen whole blood, isolated PBMCs, or DNA extracted from either of those sample types. CDR1 and CDR2, looked up from the germline V gene, are LGHNA and YNFKEQ. The CDR3 contains 19 residues, cysteine and phenylalanine counted. CDR3 DNA is the only sequence kept; it has 57 bases, read in frame from the first base. V is shortened by 4 bases, J by 0 bases, and the region joining them spans 19 bases. Source material: peripheral blood. The chain is made from TRBV4-2 and TRBJ2-6; possibly the D gene is TRBD1, per 6 matching bases. This sequence originates from a woman over 75 with active or convalescent COVID-19. The nucleotides are TGTGCCAGCAGCCGAATACAGGGAAGTTCCCTCTCTGGGGCCAACGTCCTGACTTTC. Protein translation: CASSRIQGSSLSGANVLTF.